This T cell receptor (beta chain) was captured in a study of identifying expanded T cells in peripheral blood. Study outcomes and limitations: Variance in clone template counts between two-week samples significantly increased with total template count across all healthy donors. Approximately 1.1 clones differed between technical replicates, versus approximately 17 and 20 over time.

With 3 bases clipped from V and 1 base from J, the junction kept 12 bases outside the gene matches. The CDR3 consists of 18 residues. Germline V gene lookup returns CDR1 SGDLS and CDR2 YYNGEE. During the collection period, no donor immune events like infections were recorded. Generated by immunoSEQ multiplex PCR, the TCRdb table keeps only in-frame clones and is missing some. The top ten hold under 6.5% of the sample, which has about 90,000 clones, roughly 90% seen once. Comment on this clone: Its antigen is unknown.

The V gene is TRBV9, the J gene TRBJ2-7, with TRBD2 matching 11 bases. The sequenced sample was blood. The receptor was derived from a person aged 18-70 years in good health. The CDR3 here is CASSEGGLAALVSYEQYF. In nucleotides, the CDR3 is TGTGCCAGCAGCGAGGGGGGACTAGCGGCCCTAGTATCCTACGAGCAGTACTTC. Looking up the rest from reference TRBV9 and TRBJ2-7 gives the full variable domain: DSGVTQTPKHLITATGQRVTLRCSPRSGDLSVYWYQQSLDQGLQFLIQYYNGEERAKGNILERFSAQQFPDLHSELNLSSLELGDSALYFCASSEGGLAALVSYEQYFGPGTRLTVT.